A selection of T cell receptor beta chains follows, all from one sample in a study of regulatory T cells in long-lasting Graves disease. MiXCR was run by TCRdb on the multiplex PCR reads, yielding one entry per CDR3 protein. The table has under 300,000 distinct CDR3 sequences, around 17% seen once. Sample: peripheral blood mononuclear cells (PBMCs), taken at new diagnosis, from a patient treated with antithyroid drugs. Receptors originate from a female donor with Graves disease. CDR3s include the opening cysteine and the closing phenylalanine or tryptophan. D genes are given only for firm matches. Clone size, where shown, is once, few, many, or a class for clones that have expanded.

cdr3_length	j_call	clone_size	d_call	v_call	cdr3_aa	cdr3_nt
16	TRBJ2-7	many	TRBD2	TRBV5-1	CASSPVSSGRIYEQYF	TGCGCCAGCAGCCCCGTATCTAGCGGGAGGATTTACGAGCAGTACTTC
15	TRBJ2-3	.	TRBD2	TRBV2	CASRGGTSPTDTQYF	TGTGCCAGCAGAGGCGGGACTAGTCCGACAGATACGCAGTATTTT
14	TRBJ2-2	many	TRBD1	TRBV7-2	CASSRQGVTGELFF	TGTGCCAGCAGCAGGCAGGGGGTCACCGGGGAGCTGTTTTTT
16	TRBJ2-2	.	TRBD2	TRBV20-1	CSARGIAGGGTGELFF	TGCAGTGCCCGAGGGATAGCGGGAGGAGGGACCGGGGAGCTGTTTTTT
13	TRBJ2-7	.	.	TRBV11-3	CASSKDQNLKQYF	TGTGCCAGCAGCAAGGACCAAAATTTGAAGCAGTACTTC
14	TRBJ2-7	many	.	TRBV25-1	CASSEGQYRHEQYF	TGTGCCAGCAGCGAAGGACAGTATCGGCACGAGCAGTACTTC
18	TRBJ2-5	many	.	TRBV19	CASSIRLGGEGFQETQYF	TGTGCCAGTAGTATTCGACTCGGCGGGGAAGGGTTCCAAGAGACCCAGTACTTC
11	TRBJ1-1	many	.	TRBV7-3	CAGTRGTEAFF	TGTGCCGGGACCAGGGGTACTGAAGCTTTCTTT
17	TRBJ2-2	few	TRBD2	TRBV19	CASSRVGLAGGAGELFF	TGTGCCAGTAGCCGCGTGGGACTAGCGGGAGGAGCCGGGGAGCTGTTTTTT
15	TRBJ1-1	many	TRBD1	TRBV19	CASSGTGFMNTEAFF	TGTGCCAGCAGTGGGACAGGGTTCATGAACACTGAAGCTTTCTTT
15	TRBJ2-7	many	.	TRBV6-5	CASSYSEGTGYEQYF	TGTGCCAGCAGTTACTCGGAGGGTACTGGCTACGAGCAGTACTTC
13	TRBJ1-1	many	.	TRBV27	CASSPHMNTEAFF	TGTGCCAGCAGTCCTCATATGAACACTGAAGCTTTCTTT
14	TRBJ2-3	many	TRBD1	TRBV6-1	CASSRDRVTDTQYF	TGTGCCAGCAGTCGGGACAGGGTCACAGATACGCAGTATTTT
14	TRBJ2-3	many	.	TRBV20-1	CSARGGHGADTQYF	TGCAGTGCTAGAGGCGGTCATGGGGCAGATACGCAGTATTTT
17	TRBJ2-3	many	TRBD2	TRBV11-2	CASSFLAGAFGTDTQYF	TGTGCCAGCAGCTTTCTAGCGGGAGCGTTCGGGACAGATACGCAGTATTTT
14	TRBJ2-5	.	TRBD1	TRBV11-3	CASSSPGQGETQYF	TGTGCCAGCAGCTCACCGGGACAGGGAGAGACCCAGTACTTC
16	TRBJ1-1	many	.	TRBV10-3	CAISGRDGTRTAEAFF	TGTGCCATCAGTGGCCGGGACGGTACGAGAACGGCTGAAGCTTTCTTT
13	TRBJ2-1	.	.	TRBV4-3	CASSPWRDNEQFF	TGCGCCAGCAGCCCCTGGCGGGACAATGAGCAGTTCTTC
13	TRBJ1-1	.	.	TRBV27	CASSLVRGTEAFF	TGTGCCAGCAGTTTGGTAAGGGGGACTGAAGCTTTCTTT
15	TRBJ2-3	.	TRBD2	TRBV10-3	CAISELAGGMDTQYF	TGTGCCATCAGTGAACTAGCGGGGGGGATGGATACGCAGTATTTT
17	TRBJ2-1	.	.	TRBV24-1	CATSDLKGAGAGNEQFF	TGTGCCACCAGTGATTTAAAAGGGGCGGGGGCGGGCAATGAGCAGTTCTTC
13	TRBJ1-1	many	.	TRBV28	CASSPPGYTEAFF	TGTGCCAGCAGCCCCCCCGGTTACACTGAAGCTTTCTTT
12	TRBJ2-1	many	.	TRBV5-1	CASSLLHNEQFF	TGCGCCAGCAGCTTGCTCCACAATGAGCAGTTCTTC
15	TRBJ2-3	many	TRBD2	TRBV5-1	CASNPLAGGPDTQYF	TGCGCCAGCAACCCACTAGCGGGAGGCCCCGATACGCAGTATTTT
15	TRBJ2-7	many	.	TRBV18	CASSPRAGSSYEQYF	TGTGCCAGCTCACCAAGGGCAGGTAGCTCCTACGAGCAGTACTTC
14	TRBJ1-1	many	.	TRBV6-1	CASSPDWENTEAFF	TGTGCCAGCAGCCCGGACTGGGAGAACACTGAAGCTTTCTTT
13	TRBJ1-2	many	.	TRBV28	CASNTQLNYGYTF	TGTGCCAGCAACACACAGCTTAACTATGGCTACACCTTC
12	TRBJ2-3	few	.	TRBV7-2	CASSGFTDTQYF	TGTGCCAGCAGCGGCTTCACAGATACGCAGTATTTT
14	TRBJ1-1	many	.	TRBV6-1	CASSTGRGGTEAFF	TGTGCCAGCAGTACAGGCCGGGGAGGGACTGAAGCTTTCTTT
18	TRBJ2-1	many	TRBD1	TRBV28	CASSPWPGGGSSYNEQFF	TGTGCCAGCAGCCCCTGGCCAGGGGGCGGCAGCTCCTACAATGAGCAGTTCTTC
13	TRBJ1-5	.	.	TRBV24-1	CATSEPGAQPQHF	TGTGCCACCAGTGAACCAGGGGCTCAGCCCCAGCATTTT
16	TRBJ2-3	many	.	TRBV19	CASSSSQLLGTDTQYF	TGTGCCAGTAGTAGCTCTCAACTACTGGGGACAGATACGCAGTATTTT
15	TRBJ2-7	once	TRBD2	TRBV5-1	CASSTLSGGAFEQYF	TGCGCCAGCAGTACCTTGAGCGGGGGGGCCTTTGAGCAGTACTTC
15	TRBJ1-2	.	TRBD1	TRBV10-3	CAVAPGTGSASGYTF	TGTGCCGTAGCACCCGGGACAGGGAGCGCGTCCGGCTACACCTTC
13	TRBJ1-2	many	.	TRBV6-1	CASSAPTGYGYTF	TGTGCCAGCAGTGCCCCGACGGGCTATGGCTACACCTTC
17	TRBJ1-5	few	TRBD1	TRBV6-2/TRBV6-3	CASTMDPDRGVNQPQHF	TGTGCCAGCACCATGGACCCCGACAGGGGAGTCAATCAGCCCCAGCATTTT
15	TRBJ2-1	many	.	TRBV27	CASSFDRMGSNEQFF	TGTGCCAGCAGTTTTGACAGGATGGGGTCCAATGAGCAGTTCTTC
14	TRBJ2-3	many	TRBD2	TRBV20-1	CSAGTSGSTDTQYF	TGCAGTGCGGGGACTAGCGGAAGCACAGATACGCAGTATTTT
14	TRBJ2-1	many	TRBD2	TRBV12-3/TRBV12-4	CATRLAGGSHEQFF	TGTGCCACACGACTAGCGGGAGGTTCCCATGAGCAGTTCTTC
17	TRBJ2-1	many	TRBD2	TRBV5-6	CASSPPPGLAFHNEQFF	TGTGCCAGCAGCCCCCCCCCGGGACTAGCGTTTCACAATGAGCAGTTCTTC
15	TRBJ2-1	few	TRBD2	TRBV7-9	CASSPGTSEYNEQFF	TGTGCCAGCAGCCCCGGGACTAGCGAATACAATGAGCAGTTCTTC
11	TRBJ2-3	many	.	TRBV20-1	CSAVGWGTQYF	TGCAGTGCTGTCGGGTGGGGAACGCAGTATTTT
11	TRBJ1-1	many	.	TRBV7-9	CASSLGVGAFF	TGTGCCAGCAGCTTAGGGGTCGGGGCTTTCTTT
15	TRBJ2-3	many	TRBD1	TRBV27	CASSLSTGRPDTQYF	TGTGCCAGCAGCCTATCGACAGGGCGTCCAGATACGCAGTATTTT
15	TRBJ1-2	many	.	TRBV28	CASSGGGGWSYGYTF	TGTGCCAGCAGTGGGGGGGGGGGATGGAGCTATGGCTACACCTTC
15	TRBJ1-3	.	.	TRBV5-4	CASSSGGESGNTIYF	TGTGCCAGCAGCTCGGGGGGGGAATCTGGAAACACCATATATTTT
12	TRBJ1-2	many	.	TRBV12-3/TRBV12-4	CASSPGTAGYTF	TGTGCCAGCAGTCCGGGGACGGCCGGCTACACCTTC
19	TRBJ2-3	many	TRBD2	TRBV30	CAWSALLGTSGGKGDTQYF	TGTGCCTGGAGTGCCCTCCTAGGGACTAGCGGGGGAAAGGGAGATACGCAGTATTTT
13	TRBJ2-7	many	.	TRBV6-5	CASSYGGKYEQYF	TGTGCCAGCAGTTATGGAGGGAAATACGAGCAGTACTTC
15	TRBJ1-2	many	.	TRBV19	CASSIGKAGEHGYTF	TGTGCCAGTAGTATAGGGAAGGCTGGGGAACATGGCTACACCTTC
13	TRBJ1-1	many	.	TRBV7-8	CASSSARDAEAFF	TGTGCCAGCAGCTCTGCGCGGGACGCTGAAGCTTTCTTT
16	TRBJ2-1	many	TRBD1	TRBV2	CASSEVRGRGPGEQFF	TGTGCCAGCAGTGAAGTGAGGGGCAGGGGGCCTGGTGAGCAGTTCTTC
13	TRBJ2-3	.	.	TRBV5-1	CASSLVGGDTQYF	TGCGCCAGCAGCTTGGTTGGTGGAGATACGCAGTATTTT
13	TRBJ2-3	many	.	TRBV4-1	CASSQGILDTQYF	TGCGCCAGCAGCCAAGGGATTTTGGATACGCAGTATTTT
14	TRBJ2-5	many	.	TRBV20-1	CSARMTGPQETQYF	TGCAGTGCTAGAATGACGGGGCCTCAAGAGACCCAGTACTTC
16	TRBJ2-3	many	.	TRBV7-2	CASSLVPPVNSDTQYF	TGTGCCAGCAGCTTAGTTCCCCCGGTCAATTCAGATACGCAGTATTTT
14	TRBJ2-2	many	.	TRBV5-1	CASSSPLEGGELFF	TGCGCCAGCAGCTCGCCCTTAGAGGGCGGGGAGCTGTTTTTT